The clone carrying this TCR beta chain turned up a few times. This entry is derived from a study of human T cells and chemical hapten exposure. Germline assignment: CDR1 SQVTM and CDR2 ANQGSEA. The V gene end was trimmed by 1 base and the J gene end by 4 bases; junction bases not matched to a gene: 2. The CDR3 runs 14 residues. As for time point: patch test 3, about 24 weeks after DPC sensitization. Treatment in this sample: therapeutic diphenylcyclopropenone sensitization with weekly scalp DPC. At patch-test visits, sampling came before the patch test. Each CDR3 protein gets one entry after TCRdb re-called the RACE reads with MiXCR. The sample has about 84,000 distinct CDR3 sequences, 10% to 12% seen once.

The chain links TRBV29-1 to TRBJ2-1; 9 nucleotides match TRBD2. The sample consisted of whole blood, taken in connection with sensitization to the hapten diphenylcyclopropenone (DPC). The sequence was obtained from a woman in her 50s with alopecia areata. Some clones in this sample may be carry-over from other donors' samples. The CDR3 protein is CSVEALAGYNEQFF. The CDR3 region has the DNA TGCAGCGTTGAAGCACTAGCGGGTTACAATGAGCAGTTCTTC.